One T cell receptor (beta chain) is described in this entry. The antigen remains undetermined. With a J-beta primer mix and a sample-barcoded 5' primer, a second PCR ran about 7 to 11 cycles. MiXCR, run by TCRdb on the 5' RACE reads, gives a single entry per CDR3 protein. The sample yields 600,000 to 850,000 distinct CDR3 sequences, around 46% seen once. This specimen belongs to a study of blood T cells in healthy people across ages. The length of the CDR3 is 15 residues. The germline V and J ends were trimmed by 6 bases and 3 bases, with 17 bases remaining between them. CDR1 MNHNY and CDR2 SVGAGI come from the germline V gene (reference sequence). Study results and caveats: Estimates of total diversity, which came from one million sequenced T cells, were considered to be underestimates.

This sequence joins TRBV6-6 and TRBJ1-2; weak D call: TRBD1 (5 bases). This TCR was recovered from a woman aged 60-75 years in good health. The specimen sequenced was blood. The CDR3 loop reads CASSRGGRPDYGYTF. As DNA, the CDR3 is TGTGCCAGCAGCCGGGGGGGGAGGCCAGACTATGGCTACACCTTC.